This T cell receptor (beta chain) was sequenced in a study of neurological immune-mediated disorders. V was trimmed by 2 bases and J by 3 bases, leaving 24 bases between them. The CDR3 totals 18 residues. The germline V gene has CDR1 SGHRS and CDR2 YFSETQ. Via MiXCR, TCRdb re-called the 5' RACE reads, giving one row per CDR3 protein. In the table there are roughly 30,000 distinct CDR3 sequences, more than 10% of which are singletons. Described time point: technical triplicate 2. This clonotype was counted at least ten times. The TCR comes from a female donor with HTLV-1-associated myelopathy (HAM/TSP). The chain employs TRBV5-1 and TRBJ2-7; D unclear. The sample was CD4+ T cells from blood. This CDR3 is CASSFYSLGAQDLYEQYF. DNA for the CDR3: TGCGCCAGCAGCTTCTACAGTCTCGGCGCTCAAGACCTCTACGAGCAGTACTTC.